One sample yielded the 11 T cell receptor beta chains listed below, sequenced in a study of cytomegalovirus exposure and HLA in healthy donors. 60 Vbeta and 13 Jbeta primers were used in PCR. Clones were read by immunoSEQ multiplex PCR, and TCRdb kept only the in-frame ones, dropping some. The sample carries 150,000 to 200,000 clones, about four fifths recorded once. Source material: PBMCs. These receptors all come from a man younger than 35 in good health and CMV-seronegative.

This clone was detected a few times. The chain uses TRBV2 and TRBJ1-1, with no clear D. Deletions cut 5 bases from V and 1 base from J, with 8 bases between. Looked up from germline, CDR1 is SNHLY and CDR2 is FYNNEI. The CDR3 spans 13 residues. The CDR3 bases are TGTGCCAGCAGTCTCGTTTCGAACACTGAAGCTTTCTTT. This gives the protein CASSLVSNTEAFF.

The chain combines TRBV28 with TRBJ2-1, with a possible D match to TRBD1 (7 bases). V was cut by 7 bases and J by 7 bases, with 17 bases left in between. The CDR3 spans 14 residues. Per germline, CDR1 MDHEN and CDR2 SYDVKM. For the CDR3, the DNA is TGTGCCAGCAACGATAGCGGACAGGAGAATGAGCAGTTCTTC. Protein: CASNDSGQENEQFF.

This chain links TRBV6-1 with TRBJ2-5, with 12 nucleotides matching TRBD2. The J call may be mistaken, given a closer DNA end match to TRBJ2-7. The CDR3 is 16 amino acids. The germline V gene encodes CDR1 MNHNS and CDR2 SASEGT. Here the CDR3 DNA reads TGTGCCAGCAGTGCGACTAGCGGGGGCCCCTCCTACGAGCAGTACTTC. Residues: CASSATSGGPSYEQYF.

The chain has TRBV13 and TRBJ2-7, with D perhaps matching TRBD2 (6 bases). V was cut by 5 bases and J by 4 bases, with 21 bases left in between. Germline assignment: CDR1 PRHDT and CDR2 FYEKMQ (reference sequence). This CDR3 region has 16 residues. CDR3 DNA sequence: TGTGCCAGCAGCCCGACCTACGGGACTTCACAATACGAGCAGTACTTC. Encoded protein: CASSPTYGTSQYEQYF. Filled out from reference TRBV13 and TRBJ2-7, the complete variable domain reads AAGVIQSPRHLIKEKRETATLKCYPIPRHDTVYWYQQGPGQDPQFLISFYEKMQSDKGSIPDRFSAQQFSDYHSELNMSSLELGDSALYFCASSPTYGTSQYEQYFGPGTRLTVT.

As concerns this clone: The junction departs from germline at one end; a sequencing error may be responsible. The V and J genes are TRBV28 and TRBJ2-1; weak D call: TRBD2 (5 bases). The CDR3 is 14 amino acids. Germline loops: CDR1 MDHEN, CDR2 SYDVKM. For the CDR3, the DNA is TGTGCCAGCAGTCCCGGACTTCTAACGAATGGGCAGTTCTTC. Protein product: CASSPGLLTNGQFF.

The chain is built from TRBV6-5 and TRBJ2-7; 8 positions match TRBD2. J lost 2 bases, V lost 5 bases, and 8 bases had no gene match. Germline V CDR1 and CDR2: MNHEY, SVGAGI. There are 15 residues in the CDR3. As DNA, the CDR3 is TGTGCCAGCAGTCGGAGTAGCGGGAACGCCTACGAGCAGTACTTC. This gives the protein CASSRSSGNAYEQYF.

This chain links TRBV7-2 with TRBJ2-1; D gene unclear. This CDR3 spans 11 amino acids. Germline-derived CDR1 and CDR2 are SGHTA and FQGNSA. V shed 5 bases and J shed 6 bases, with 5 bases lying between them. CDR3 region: CASSRGNEQFF. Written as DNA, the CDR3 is TGTGCCAGCAGCCGAGGCAATGAGCAGTTCTTC.

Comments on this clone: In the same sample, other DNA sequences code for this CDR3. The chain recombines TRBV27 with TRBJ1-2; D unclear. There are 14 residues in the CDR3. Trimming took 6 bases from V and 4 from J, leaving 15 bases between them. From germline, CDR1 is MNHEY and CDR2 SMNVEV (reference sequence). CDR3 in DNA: TGTGCCAGCAGCCCAGGCGGGCAAAGCTATGGCTACACCTTC. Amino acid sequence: CASSPGGQSYGYTF.

CDR3 DNA: TGTGCCAGCAGCTTGTCCGGACAGGGACGAAATGAGCAGTTCTTC. This gives the protein CASSLSGQGRNEQFF. The rearrangement links TRBV13 to TRBJ2-1; 8 positions match TRBD1. This CDR3 spans 15 amino acids. Looked up from germline, CDR1 is PRHDT and CDR2 is FYEKMQ (reference sequence). V was pared by 3 bases and J by 7 bases, with 8 bases of the junction left unmatched.

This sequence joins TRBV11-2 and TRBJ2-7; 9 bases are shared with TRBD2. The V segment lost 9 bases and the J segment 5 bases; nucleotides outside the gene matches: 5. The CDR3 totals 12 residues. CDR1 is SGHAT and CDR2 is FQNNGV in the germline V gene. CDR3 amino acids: CASMGLADEQYF. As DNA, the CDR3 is TGTGCCAGTATGGGACTAGCCGACGAGCAGTACTTC. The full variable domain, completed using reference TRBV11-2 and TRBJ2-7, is EAGVAQSPRYKIIEKRQSVAFWCNPISGHATLYWYQQILGQGPKLLIQFQNNGVVDDSQLPKDRFSAERLKGVDSTLKIQPAKLEDSAVYLCASMGLADEQYFGPGTRLTVT.

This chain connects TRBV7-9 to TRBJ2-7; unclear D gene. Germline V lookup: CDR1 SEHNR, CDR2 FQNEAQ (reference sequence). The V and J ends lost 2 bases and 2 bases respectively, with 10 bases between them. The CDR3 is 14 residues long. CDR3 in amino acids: CASSLRTETYEQYF. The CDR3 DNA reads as TGTGCCAGCAGCTTAAGAACAGAAACCTACGAGCAGTACTTC.